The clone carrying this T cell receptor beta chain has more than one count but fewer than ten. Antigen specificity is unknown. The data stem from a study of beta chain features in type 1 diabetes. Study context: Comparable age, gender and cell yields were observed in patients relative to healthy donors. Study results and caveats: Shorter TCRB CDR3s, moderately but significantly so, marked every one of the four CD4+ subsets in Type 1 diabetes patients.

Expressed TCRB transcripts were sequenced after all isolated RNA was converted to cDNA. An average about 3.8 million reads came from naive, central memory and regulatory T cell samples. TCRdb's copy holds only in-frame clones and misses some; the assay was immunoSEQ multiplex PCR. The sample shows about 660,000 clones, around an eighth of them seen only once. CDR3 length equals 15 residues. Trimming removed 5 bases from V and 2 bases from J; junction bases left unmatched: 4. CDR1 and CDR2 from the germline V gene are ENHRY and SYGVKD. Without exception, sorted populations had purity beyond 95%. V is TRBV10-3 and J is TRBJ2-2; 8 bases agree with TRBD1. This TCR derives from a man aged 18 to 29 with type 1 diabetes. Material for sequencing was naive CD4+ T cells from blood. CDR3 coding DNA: TGTGCCATCAGTAAGGGACAGGAAAACACCGGGGAGCTGTTTTTT. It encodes CAISKGQENTGELFF.